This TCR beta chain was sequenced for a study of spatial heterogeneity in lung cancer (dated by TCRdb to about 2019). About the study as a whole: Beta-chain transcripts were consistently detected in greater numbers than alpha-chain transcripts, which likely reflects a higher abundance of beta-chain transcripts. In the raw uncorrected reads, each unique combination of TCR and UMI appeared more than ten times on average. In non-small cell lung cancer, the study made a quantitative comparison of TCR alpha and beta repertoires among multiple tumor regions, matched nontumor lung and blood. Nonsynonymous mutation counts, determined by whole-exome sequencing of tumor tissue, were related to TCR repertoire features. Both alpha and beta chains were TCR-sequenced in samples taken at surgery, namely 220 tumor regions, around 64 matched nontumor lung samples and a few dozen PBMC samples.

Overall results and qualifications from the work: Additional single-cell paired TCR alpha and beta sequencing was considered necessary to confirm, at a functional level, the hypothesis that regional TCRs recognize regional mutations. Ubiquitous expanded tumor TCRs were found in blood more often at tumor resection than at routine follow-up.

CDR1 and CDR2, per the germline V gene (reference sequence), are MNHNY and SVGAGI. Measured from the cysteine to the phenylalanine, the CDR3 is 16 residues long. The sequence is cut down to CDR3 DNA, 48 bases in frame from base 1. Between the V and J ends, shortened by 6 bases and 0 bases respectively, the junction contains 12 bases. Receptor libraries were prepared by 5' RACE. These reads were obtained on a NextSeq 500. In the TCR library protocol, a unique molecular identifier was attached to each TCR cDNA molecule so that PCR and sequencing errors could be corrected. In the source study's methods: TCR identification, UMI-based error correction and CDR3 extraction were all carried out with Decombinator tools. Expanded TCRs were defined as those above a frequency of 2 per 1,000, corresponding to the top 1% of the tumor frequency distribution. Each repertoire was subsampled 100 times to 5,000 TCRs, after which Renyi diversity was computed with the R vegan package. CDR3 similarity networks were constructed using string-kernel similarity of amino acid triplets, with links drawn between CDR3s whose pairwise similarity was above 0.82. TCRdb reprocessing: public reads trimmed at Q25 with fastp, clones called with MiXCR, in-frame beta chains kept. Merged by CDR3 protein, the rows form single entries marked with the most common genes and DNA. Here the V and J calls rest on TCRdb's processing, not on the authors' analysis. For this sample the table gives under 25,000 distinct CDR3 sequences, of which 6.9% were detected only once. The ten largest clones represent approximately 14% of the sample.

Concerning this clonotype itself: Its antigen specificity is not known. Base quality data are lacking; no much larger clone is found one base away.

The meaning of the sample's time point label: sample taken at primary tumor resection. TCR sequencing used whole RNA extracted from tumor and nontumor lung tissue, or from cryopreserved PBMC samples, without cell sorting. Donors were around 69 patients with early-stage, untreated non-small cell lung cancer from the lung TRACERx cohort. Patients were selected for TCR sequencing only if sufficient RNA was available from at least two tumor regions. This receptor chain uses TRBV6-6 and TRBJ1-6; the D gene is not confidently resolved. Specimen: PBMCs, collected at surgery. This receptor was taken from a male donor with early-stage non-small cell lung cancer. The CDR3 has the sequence CASSFGGSSYNSPLHF. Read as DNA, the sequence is TGTGCCAGCAGCTTCGGAGGGAGCTCCTATAATTCACCCCTCCACTTT.